This entry lists 21 T cell receptor beta chains sequenced from one sample in a study of shared clonotypes between healthy human individuals. Some clones are missing from TCRdb's copy, which holds only in-frame ones; the method was immunoSEQ multiplex PCR. The repertoire has about 2.3 million clones, 85% to 95% of them found once; the top ten carry 0.37%. Sequenced input: naive CD4+ T cells from PBMCs. As for subset: CD45RA+ positively selected. The origin of the receptors is a man between 18 and 35 years old in good health. Some clones in this sample may be carry-over from other donors' samples.

This chain connects TRBV28 to TRBJ2-1; D gene ambiguous. Germline V gene sequence: CDR1 MDHEN, CDR2 SYDVKM. This CDR3 region has 14 residues. The V end was cut by 7 bases, the J end by 4 bases, with 14 bases between. CDR3 sequence reads: CASTFTRTYNEQFF. DNA for the CDR3: TGTGCCAGCACCTTTACCCGTACATACAATGAGCAGTTCTTC.

This chain joins TRBV9 and TRBJ1-2, with D tentatively TRBD1 (5 bases). Germline V lookup: CDR1 SGDLS, CDR2 YYNGEE. The CDR3 is 15 amino acids. Trimming left V 3 bases short and J 3 bases short, with 15 bases between. Written as DNA, the CDR3 is TGTGCCAGCAGCGAGGGACTTACGGGGCACTATGGCTACACCTTC. The encoded protein is CASSEGLTGHYGYTF.

This sequence joins TRBV7-9 and TRBJ2-5, with D possibly TRBD2 on 5 matching bases. Trimming removed 2 bases from V and 6 bases from J, with 19 bases in between. This CDR3 spans 16 amino acids. The germline gives CDR1 SEHNR, CDR2 FQNEAQ (reference sequence). Written as DNA, the CDR3 is TGTGCCAGCAGCTTACCGGCGCTACCTAGCTCTCAGACCCAGTACTTC. Its translation is CASSLPALPSSQTQYF.

Only a few counts were recorded for this clone. DNA for the CDR3: TGTGCCAGCAGTGCAAGACGAGAAGAGACCCAGTACTTC. This gives the protein CASSARREETQYF. The chain links TRBV2 to TRBJ2-5; no clear D. Germline values: CDR1 SNHLY, CDR2 FYNNEI. CDR3 size: 13 residues. V was clipped by 4 bases and J by 3 bases, with 9 bases between them.

V gene TRBV25-1 combines with J gene TRBJ2-1; 14 bases are a match to TRBD2. Germline V gives CDR1 MGHDK, CDR2 SYGVNS. CDR3 length: 16 amino acids. With V trimmed by 6 bases and J by 1 base, 2 bases remained unmatched. The CDR3 reads CASSGTSGRSYNEQFF. DNA of the CDR3: TGTGCCAGCAGCGGGACTAGCGGGAGATCCTACAATGAGCAGTTCTTC.

The rearrangement joins TRBV4-3 to TRBJ2-1; D may be TRBD2 (6 bases). V gave up 4 bases and J gave up 5 bases, with 15 bases separating them. Germline CDR1 and CDR2: LGHNA and YSLEER. CDR3 size: 15 residues. This chain's CDR3 is CASSPRDREDNEQFF. CDR3 in DNA: TGCGCCAGCAGCCCACGGGATAGGGAGGACAATGAGCAGTTCTTC.

This sequence joins TRBV5-6 and TRBJ2-1; TRBD2 matches at 8 bases. This CDR3 has 16 residues. CDR1 SGHDT and CDR2 YYEEEE come from the germline V gene. V was clipped by 2 bases and J by 4 bases; unmatched bases: 8. The CDR3 loop is CASSLRGGTLYNEQFF. In DNA form, the CDR3 reads TGTGCCAGCAGCTTACGGGGGGGCACCCTTTACAATGAGCAGTTCTTC.

The chain uses TRBV2 and TRBJ2-1, with 9 bases matching TRBD2. CDR1 is SNHLY and CDR2 is FYNNEI in the germline V gene. With 4 bases clipped from V and 4 bases from J, the junction kept 2 bases outside the gene matches. This CDR3 has 14 residues. For the CDR3, the DNA is TGTGCCAGCAGTGGCAGCGGGAGGTACAATGAGCAGTTCTTC. Translation: CASSGSGRYNEQFF.

The chain recombines TRBV5-6 with TRBJ1-4, with D unresolved. CDR3 length equals 15 residues. Germline assignment: CDR1 SGHDT and CDR2 YYEEEE. The ends were cut back, 4 bases at V and 5 bases at J, with 15 bases in the middle. CDR3 sequence reads: CASSGMAETNEKLFF. The DNA for the CDR3 is TGTGCCAGCAGCGGGATGGCAGAGACGAATGAAAAACTGTTTTTT.

The genes are TRBV28 and TRBJ1-5; a weak D match, TRBD1 (6 bases). The CDR3 sequence is 14 residues long. V lost 7 bases and J lost 6, with 16 bases in between. Germline CDR1 MDHEN, CDR2 SYDVKM. The CDR3 here is CASNIGGLGQPQHF. The CDR3 region has the DNA TGTGCCAGCAATATCGGGGGGCTTGGTCAGCCCCAGCATTTT.

The chain couples TRBV11-3 to TRBJ1-5; the D gene is possibly TRBD1 (6 bases). The CDR3 has 19 residues. Per the germline V gene, CDR1 is SGHNT and CDR2 is YENEEA. V was clipped by 5 bases and J by 0 bases, with 23 bases between them. The CDR3 coding sequence is TGTGCCAGCAGCCCGCCTGGCACTGAGGGGGGCCATAGCAATCAGCCCCAGCATTTT. This translates into CASSPPGTEGGHSNQPQHF. Full variable domain (remainder filled in from reference TRBV11-3 and TRBJ1-5): EAGVVQSPRYKIIEKKQPVAFWCNPISGHNTLYWYLQNLGQGPELLIRYENEEAVDDSQLPKDRFSAERLKGVDSTLKIQPAELGDSAVYLCASSPPGTEGGHSNQPQHFGDGTRLSIL.

The V call is TRBV15, the J call TRBJ2-7, with D perhaps matching TRBD1 (5 bases). Germline V lookup: CDR1 LNHNV, CDR2 YYDKDF (reference sequence). V lost 0 bases to trimming and J lost 0 bases, with 12 bases between them. This CDR3 is built from 16 residues. The chain's CDR3 is CATSRDRGRTSYEQYF. The DNA for the CDR3 is TGTGCCACCAGCAGAGATAGGGGCAGGACCTCCTACGAGCAGTACTTC.

The CDR3 DNA reads TGTGCCAGCAGTTTCCTAAATACAGGGTTGAGACAGCCCCAGCATTTT. Protein sequence: CASSFLNTGLRQPQHF. The chain has TRBV27 and TRBJ1-5; TRBD1 might be the D (6 bases). The CDR3 sequence is 16 residues long. Germline V gene sequence: CDR1 MNHEY, CDR2 SMNVEV (reference sequence). V was cut by 3 bases and J by 7 bases, with 19 bases left in between.

This chain links TRBV4-1 with TRBJ2-1; 12 bases map to TRBD2. The germline V gene has CDR1 MGHRA and CDR2 YSYEKL. Trimming took 0 bases from V and 1 from J; bases not matched to a gene: 10. This CDR3 is 20 amino acids long. CDR3 in DNA: TGCGCCAGCAGCCAAGATCGCCTAGCGGGAGGGCCGGTGTCCTACAATGAGCAGTTCTTC. Translating gives CASSQDRLAGGPVSYNEQFF.

The chain is built from TRBV18 and TRBJ2-1; weak D call: TRBD1 (5 bases). V gave up 3 bases and J gave up 2 bases, with 8 bases separating them. Germline V gene sequence: CDR1 KGHSH, CDR2 LQKENI. The CDR3 length is 14 residues. The CDR3 protein is CASSPRQTYNEQFF. DNA of the CDR3: TGTGCCAGCTCACCTCGACAGACCTACAATGAGCAGTTCTTC. The whole variable domain, filled in from reference TRBV18 and TRBJ2-1, reads NAGVMQNPRHLVRRRGQEARLRCSPMKGHSHVYWYRQLPEEGLKFMVYLQKENIIDESGMPKERFSAEFPKEGPSILRIQQVVRGDSAAYFCASSPRQTYNEQFFGPGTRLTVL.

The V gene is TRBV13, the J gene TRBJ1-1; 7 bases match TRBD1. Unmatched junction bases numbered 6, after V lost 3 bases and J lost 5 bases. The germline V gene has CDR1 PRHDT and CDR2 FYEKMQ (reference sequence). The CDR3 sequence is 14 residues long. The CDR3 region is CASSFRQGRTEAFF. DNA for the CDR3: TGTGCCAGCAGCTTTCGACAGGGTCGGACTGAAGCTTTCTTT.

V and J are TRBV29-1 and TRBJ2-5; D not certain. This CDR3 has 12 residues. Germline CDR1 reads SQVTM; CDR2 reads ANQGSEA. CDR3 in DNA: TGCACCTTCACCTGGGGTACGGAGACCCAGTACTTC. Its translation: CTFTWGTETQYF.

J is TRBJ1-4 and V is TRBV28; D perhaps matches TRBD1 (6 bases). Germline V gene lookup returns CDR1 MDHEN and CDR2 SYDVKM. V was clipped by 3 bases and J by 5 bases, with 16 bases between them. This CDR3 has 16 amino acids. DNA for the CDR3: TGTGCCAGCAGTTTGCTCTGGGGGGGGGCAAATGAAAAACTGTTTTTT. Protein sequence: CASSLLWGGANEKLFF.

The chain carries TRBV5-1 and TRBJ2-7; TRBD1 agrees at 8 bases. CDR1 is SGHRS and CDR2 is YFSETQ in the germline V gene. This CDR3 is 15 amino acids long. V gave up 0 bases and J gave up 4 bases; unmatched junction bases: 6. The CDR3 DNA is TGCGCCAGCAGCTTGGACGTGCGACAGGGGTACGAGCAGTACTTC. Protein product: CASSLDVRQGYEQYF. Together with reference TRBV5-1 and TRBJ2-7, the CDR3 gives the full variable domain: KAGVTQTPRYLIKTRGQQVTLSCSPISGHRSVSWYQQTPGQGLQFLFEYFSETQRNKGNFPGRFSGRQFSNSRSEMNVSTLELGDSALYLCASSLDVRQGYEQYFGPGTRLTVT.

This chain connects TRBV7-2 to TRBJ2-1; 9 bases agree with TRBD2. The germline V gene encodes CDR1 SGHTA and CDR2 FQGNSA. The CDR3 totals 17 residues. With 5 bases clipped from V and 9 bases from J, the junction kept 17 bases outside the gene matches. CDR3 DNA: TGTGCCAGCAGCCTAGGGATAGCGGGAGCCCTCCCCAGTGAGCAGTTCTTC. Translation: CASSLGIAGALPSEQFF.

This rearrangement joins TRBV18 to TRBJ2-1; 8 positions agree with TRBD2. Germline CDR1 KGHSH, CDR2 LQKENI. The CDR3 extends over 16 amino acids. Losses at the gene ends were 3 bases for V and 0 bases for J; bases not matched to a gene: 4. The CDR3 DNA follows: TGTGCCAGCTCACCCATAGCGGGGAGCTCCTACAATGAGCAGTTCTTC. Residues: CASSPIAGSSYNEQFF.